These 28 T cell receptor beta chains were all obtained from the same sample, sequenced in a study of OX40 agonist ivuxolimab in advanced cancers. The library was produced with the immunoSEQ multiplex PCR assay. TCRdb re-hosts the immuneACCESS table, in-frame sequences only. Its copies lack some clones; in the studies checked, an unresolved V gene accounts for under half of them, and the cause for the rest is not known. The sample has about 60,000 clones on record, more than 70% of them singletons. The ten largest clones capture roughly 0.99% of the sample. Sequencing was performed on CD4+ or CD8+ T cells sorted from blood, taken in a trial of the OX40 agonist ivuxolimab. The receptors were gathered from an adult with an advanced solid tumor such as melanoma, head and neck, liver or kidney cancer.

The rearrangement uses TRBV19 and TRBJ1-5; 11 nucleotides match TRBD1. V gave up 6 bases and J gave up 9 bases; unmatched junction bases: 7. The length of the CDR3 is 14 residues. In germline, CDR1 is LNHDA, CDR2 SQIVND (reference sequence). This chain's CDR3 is CASRGQGELGPQHF. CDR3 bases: TGTGCCAGTAGGGGACAGGGGGAGTTGGGGCCCCAGCATTTT.

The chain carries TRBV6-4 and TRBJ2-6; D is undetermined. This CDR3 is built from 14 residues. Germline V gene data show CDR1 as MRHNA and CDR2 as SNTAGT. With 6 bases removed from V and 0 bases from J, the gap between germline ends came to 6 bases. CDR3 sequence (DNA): TGTGCCAGCAGGAGGCACTCTGGGGCCAACGTCCTGACTTTC. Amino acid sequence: CASRRHSGANVLTF.

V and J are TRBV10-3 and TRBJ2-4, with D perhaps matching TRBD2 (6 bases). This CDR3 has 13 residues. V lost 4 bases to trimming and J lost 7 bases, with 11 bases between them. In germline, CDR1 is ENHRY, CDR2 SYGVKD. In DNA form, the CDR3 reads TGTGCCATCAGTGGGGGGGAAGGGAACATTCAGTACTTC. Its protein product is CAISGGEGNIQYF.

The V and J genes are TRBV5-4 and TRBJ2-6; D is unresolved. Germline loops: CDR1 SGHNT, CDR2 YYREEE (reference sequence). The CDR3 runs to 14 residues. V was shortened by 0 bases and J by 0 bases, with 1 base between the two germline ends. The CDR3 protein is CASSLDSGANVLTF. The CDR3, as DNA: TGTGCCAGCAGCTTGGACTCTGGGGCCAACGTCCTGACTTTC.

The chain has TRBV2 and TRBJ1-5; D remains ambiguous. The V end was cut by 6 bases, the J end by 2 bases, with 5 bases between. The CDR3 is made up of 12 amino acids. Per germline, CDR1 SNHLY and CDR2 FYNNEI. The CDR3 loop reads CASRTGNQPQHF. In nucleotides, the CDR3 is TGTGCCAGCAGAACGGGCAATCAGCCCCAGCATTTT. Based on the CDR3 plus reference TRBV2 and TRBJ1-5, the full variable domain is EPEVTQTPSHQVTQMGQEVILRCVPISNHLYFYWYRQILGQKVEFLVSFYNNEISEKSEIFDDQFSVERPDGSNFTLKIRSTKLEDSAMYFCASRTGNQPQHFGDGTRLSIL.

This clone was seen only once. The chain's CDR3 is CASSWADGSYNEQFF. The CDR3 DNA sequence: TGTGCCAGCTCATGGGCGGACGGCTCCTACAATGAGCAGTTCTTC. The genes are TRBV18 and TRBJ2-1, with D uncertain. This CDR3 spans 15 amino acids. Germline V gene data show CDR1 as KGHSH and CDR2 as LQKENI. Deletions cut 5 bases from V and 0 bases from J, with 11 bases between.

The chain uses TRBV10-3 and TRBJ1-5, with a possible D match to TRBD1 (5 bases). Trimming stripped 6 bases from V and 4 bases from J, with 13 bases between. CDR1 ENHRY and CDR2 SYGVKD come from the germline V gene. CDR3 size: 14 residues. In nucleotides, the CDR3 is TGTGCCATCAGCGCGGCTGGGGGGAATCAGCCCCAGCATTTT. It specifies CAISAAGGNQPQHF.

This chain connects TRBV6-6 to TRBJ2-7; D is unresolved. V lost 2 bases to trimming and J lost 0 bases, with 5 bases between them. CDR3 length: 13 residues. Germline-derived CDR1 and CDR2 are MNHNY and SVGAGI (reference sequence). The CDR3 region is CASSYVNSYEQYF. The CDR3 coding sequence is TGTGCCAGCAGTTACGTGAACTCCTACGAGCAGTACTTC.

CDR3 loop: CSAPLGQLLHEAFF. CDR3 coding DNA: TGCAGCGCCCCCCTCGGACAGCTCCTTCATGAAGCTTTCTTT. The chain employs TRBV29-1 and TRBJ1-1, with TRBD1 as a possible D gene (6 bases). The CDR3 sequence is 14 residues long. Germline-derived CDR1 and CDR2 are SQVTM and ANQGSEA. Trimming stripped 7 bases from V and 7 bases from J, with 22 bases between.

CDR3 protein: CASGPGLARYNEQFF. The CDR3, as DNA: TGTGCTAGTGGTCCCGGACTAGCAAGATACAATGAGCAGTTCTTC. The chain employs TRBV12-5 and TRBJ2-1; TRBD2 matches at 8 bases. J lost 4 bases, V lost 5 bases, and 7 bases had no gene match. Germline loops: CDR1 LGHNT, CDR2 FRNRAP. The CDR3 loop spans 15 amino acids.

The CDR3 loop is CASSLFSSGGTGSGDEQFF. The DNA for the CDR3 is TGCGCCAGCAGCTTGTTTTCTAGCGGGGGGACTGGGTCCGGGGATGAGCAGTTCTTC. The chain uses TRBV5-1 and TRBJ2-1, with 11 bases aligning to TRBD2. This CDR3 is built from 19 residues. Trimming removed 1 base from V and 8 bases from J; junction bases left unmatched: 17. Germline CDR1 SGHRS, CDR2 YFSETQ.

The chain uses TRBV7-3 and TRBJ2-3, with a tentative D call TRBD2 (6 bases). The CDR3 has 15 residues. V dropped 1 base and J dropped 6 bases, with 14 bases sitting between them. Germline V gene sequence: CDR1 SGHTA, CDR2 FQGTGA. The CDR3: CASSLNGGSGDTQYF. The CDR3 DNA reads TGTGCCAGCAGCTTAAATGGGGGGTCAGGTGATACGCAGTATTTT.

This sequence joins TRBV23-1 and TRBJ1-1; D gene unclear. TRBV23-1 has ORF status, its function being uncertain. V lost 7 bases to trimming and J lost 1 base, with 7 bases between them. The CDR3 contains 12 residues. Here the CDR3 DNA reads TGCGCCAGCACAGACAAGAACACTGAAGCTTTCTTT. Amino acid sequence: CASTDKNTEAFF.

The CDR3 reads CAWSVLWEGVGEQFF. The DNA of the CDR3 is TGTGCCTGGAGTGTACTTTGGGAGGGGGTGGGCGAGCAGTTCTTC. V usage is TRBV30 and J usage is TRBJ2-1; tentative D call: TRBD2 (7 bases). Germline CDR1 GTSNPN, CDR2 SVGIG (reference sequence). This CDR3 comprises 15 residues. Trimming pared 0 bases from V and 10 bases from J, leaving 19 bases between.

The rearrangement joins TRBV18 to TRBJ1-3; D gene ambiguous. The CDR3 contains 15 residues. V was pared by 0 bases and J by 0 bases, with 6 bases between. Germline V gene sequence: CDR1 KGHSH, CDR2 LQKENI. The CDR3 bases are TGTGCCAGCTCACCACCGTCTCACTCTGGAAACACCATATATTTT. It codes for CASSPPSHSGNTIYF.

CDR3 nucleotide sequence: TGTGCCAGCAGCTTCGGAAGCAGGGGGCTTGACGAGCAGTACTTC. It is translated as CASSFGSRGLDEQYF. This chain joins TRBV5-4 and TRBJ2-7; 8 bases are a match to TRBD1. V shed 2 bases and J 5 bases; nucleotides not matched to a gene: 9. Germline V lookup: CDR1 SGHNT, CDR2 YYREEE (reference sequence). The CDR3 covers 15 residues.

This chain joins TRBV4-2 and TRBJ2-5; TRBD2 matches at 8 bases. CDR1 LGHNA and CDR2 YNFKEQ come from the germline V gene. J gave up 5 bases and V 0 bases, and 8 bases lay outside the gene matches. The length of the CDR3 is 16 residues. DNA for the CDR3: TGTGCCAGCAGCCAAGAATCGGGGGGGCCATGGGAGACCCAGTACTTC. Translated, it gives CASSQESGGPWETQYF.

The CDR3 DNA reads TGTGCCAGCAGCTCCGGGACGGAGAACTACAATGAGCAGTTCTTC. Its protein is CASSSGTENYNEQFF. The chain joins TRBV5-4 to TRBJ2-1; either TRBD1 or TRBD2 may supply D (5 bases each). Trimming pared 3 bases from V and 3 bases from J, leaving 13 bases between. The CDR3 is 15 residues long. Germline CDR1 reads SGHNT; CDR2 reads YYREEE (reference sequence).

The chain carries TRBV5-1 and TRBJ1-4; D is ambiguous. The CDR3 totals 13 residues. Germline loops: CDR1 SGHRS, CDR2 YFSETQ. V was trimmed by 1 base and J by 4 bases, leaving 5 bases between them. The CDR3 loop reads CASSLQNNEKLFF. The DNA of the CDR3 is TGCGCCAGCAGCTTGCAGAATAATGAAAAACTGTTTTTT.

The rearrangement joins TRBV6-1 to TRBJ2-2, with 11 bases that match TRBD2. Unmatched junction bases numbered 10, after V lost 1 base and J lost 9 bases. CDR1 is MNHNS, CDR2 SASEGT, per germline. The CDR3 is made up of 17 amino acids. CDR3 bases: TGTGCCAGCAGTGAAGAGCGGCTAGCGGGGGGTGGACGGGAGCTGTTTTTT. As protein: CASSEERLAGGGRELFF.

For the CDR3, the DNA is TGCGCCAGCAGGGGGCAGGGGTCGGATACGCAGTATTTT. Translated, it gives CASRGQGSDTQYF. The chain has TRBV5-1 and TRBJ2-3; the D gene is possibly TRBD1 (6 bases). V gave up 5 bases and J gave up 6 bases, with 13 bases separating them. Per germline, CDR1 SGHRS and CDR2 YFSETQ. The CDR3 runs to 13 residues. The complete variable domain, with remaining parts taken from reference TRBV5-1 and TRBJ2-3, reads KAGVTQTPRYLIKTRGQQVTLSCSPISGHRSVSWYQQTPGQGLQFLFEYFSETQRNKGNFPGRFSGRQFSNSRSEMNVSTLELGDSALYLCASRGQGSDTQYFGPGTRLTVL.

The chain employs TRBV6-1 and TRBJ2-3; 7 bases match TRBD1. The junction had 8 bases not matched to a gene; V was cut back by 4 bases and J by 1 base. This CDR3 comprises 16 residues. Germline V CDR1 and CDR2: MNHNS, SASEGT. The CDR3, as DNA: TGTGCCAGCAGTGGCCTACAGGGGAAGGGCACAGATACGCAGTATTTT. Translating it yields CASSGLQGKGTDTQYF.

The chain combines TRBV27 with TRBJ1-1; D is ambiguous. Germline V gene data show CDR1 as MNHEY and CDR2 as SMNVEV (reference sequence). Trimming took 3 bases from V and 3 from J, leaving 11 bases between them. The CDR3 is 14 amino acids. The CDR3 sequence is CASSLWAGDTEAFF. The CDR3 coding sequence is TGTGCCAGCAGTTTGTGGGCCGGGGACACTGAAGCTTTCTTT.

This CDR3 reads CASRTWTANTGELFF. CDR3 in DNA: TGTGCCAGCAGAACATGGACAGCGAACACCGGGGAGCTGTTTTTT. The chain is built from TRBV6-5 and TRBJ2-2; TRBD1 is a possible D gene (6 bases). Germline CDR1 reads MNHEY; CDR2 reads SVGAGI. The CDR3 is 15 amino acids. Trimming cost V 6 bases and J 0 bases, with 11 bases left between them.

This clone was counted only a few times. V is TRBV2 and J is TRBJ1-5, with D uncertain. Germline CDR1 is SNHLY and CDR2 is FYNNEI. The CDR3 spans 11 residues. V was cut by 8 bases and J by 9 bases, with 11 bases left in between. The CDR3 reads CASGLSWPQHF. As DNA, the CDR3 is TGTGCCAGCGGGCTATCATGGCCCCAGCATTTT. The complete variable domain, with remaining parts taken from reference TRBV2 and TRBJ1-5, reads EPEVTQTPSHQVTQMGQEVILRCVPISNHLYFYWYRQILGQKVEFLVSFYNNEISEKSEIFDDQFSVERPDGSNFTLKIRSTKLEDSAMYFCASGLSWPQHFGDGTRLSIL.

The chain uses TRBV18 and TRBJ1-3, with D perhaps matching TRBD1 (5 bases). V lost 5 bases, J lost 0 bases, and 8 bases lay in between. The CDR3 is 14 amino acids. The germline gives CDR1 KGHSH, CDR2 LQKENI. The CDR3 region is CASSRDGSGNTIYF. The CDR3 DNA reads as TGTGCCAGCTCAAGGGACGGCTCTGGAAACACCATATATTTT.

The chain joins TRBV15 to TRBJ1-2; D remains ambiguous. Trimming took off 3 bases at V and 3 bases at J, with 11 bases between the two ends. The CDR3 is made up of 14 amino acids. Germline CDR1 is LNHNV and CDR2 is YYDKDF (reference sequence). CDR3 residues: CATSSLAGYYGYTF. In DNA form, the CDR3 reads TGTGCCACCAGCAGTCTCGCAGGCTACTATGGCTACACCTTC.

This CDR3 is CAWNPGRINTGELFF. CDR3 DNA sequence: TGTGCCTGGAACCCGGGCAGAATAAACACCGGGGAGCTGTTTTTT. V usage is TRBV30 and J usage is TRBJ2-2; D uncertain. Trimming pared 4 bases from V and 2 bases from J, leaving 14 bases between. This CDR3 region has 15 residues. Germline values: CDR1 GTSNPN, CDR2 SVGIG (reference sequence).